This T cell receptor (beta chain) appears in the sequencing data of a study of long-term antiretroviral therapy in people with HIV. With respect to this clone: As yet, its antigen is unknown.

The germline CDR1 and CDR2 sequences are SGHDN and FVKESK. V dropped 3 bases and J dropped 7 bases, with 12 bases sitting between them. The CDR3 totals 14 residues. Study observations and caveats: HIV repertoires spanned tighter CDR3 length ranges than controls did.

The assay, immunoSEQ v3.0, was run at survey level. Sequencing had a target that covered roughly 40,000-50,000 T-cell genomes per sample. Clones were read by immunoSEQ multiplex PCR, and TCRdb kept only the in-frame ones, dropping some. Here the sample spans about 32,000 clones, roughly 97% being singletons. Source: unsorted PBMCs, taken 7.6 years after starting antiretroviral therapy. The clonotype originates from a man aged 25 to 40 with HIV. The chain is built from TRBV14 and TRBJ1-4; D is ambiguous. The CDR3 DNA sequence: TGTGCCAGCAGCCAGTCCAATTGGGGTGAAAAACTGTTTTTT. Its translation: CASSQSNWGEKLFF. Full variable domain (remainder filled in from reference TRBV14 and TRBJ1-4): EAGVTQFPSHSVIEKGQTVTLRCDPISGHDNLYWYRRVMGKEIKFLLHFVKESKQDESGMPNNRFLAERTGGTYSTLKVQPAELEDSGVYFCASSQSNWGEKLFFGSGTQLSVL.